The present TCR beta chain was sequenced within a study of shared clonotypes between healthy human individuals. Whole-study findings and limits: Owing to a small donor count, the genetic and exposure-history diversity represented was limited.

The V gene end was trimmed by 3 bases and the J gene end by 7 bases; junction bases not matched to a gene: 6. The CDR3 spans 13 residues. Per germline, CDR1 SGDLS and CDR2 YYNGEE. Authors' processing steps: As immunoSEQ supplied junction-only sequences (without quality scores), filtering differed. Sequencing used immunoSEQ multiplex PCR; TCRdb keeps in-frame clones, though not all of them. That table furnishes V, J and clone size, whereas the DNA furnished D and trimming. The sample consists of about 87,000 clones, 40% to 55% of them appearing once. Details on this clone: Antigen: not known.

There were no recent acute infections or vaccinations among the donors, who were healthy HIV-negative adults. Nashville, Tennessee was home to all donors, who were Caucasian adults. The sequenced sample consisted of PBMCs. The V gene is TRBV9, the J gene TRBJ2-5; TRBD2 aligns across 7 bases. This TCR was sampled from a woman in her thirties or forties in good health. Some clones in this sample may be carry-over from other donors' samples. The chain's CDR3 is CASSAGLSGTQYF. The CDR3 DNA is TGTGCCAGCAGCGCGGGACTATCGGGGACCCAGTACTTC. Filled out from reference TRBV9 and TRBJ2-5, the complete variable domain reads DSGVTQTPKHLITATGQRVTLRCSPRSGDLSVYWYQQSLDQGLQFLIQYYNGEERAKGNILERFSAQQFPDLHSELNLSSLELGDSALYFCASSAGLSGTQYFGPGTRLLVL.